This TCR beta chain came from a study of shared clonotypes between healthy human individuals. Study results and caveats: Clonotype sharing among the donors was expected to vary with sequencing depth. A generally larger estimated richness was seen in naive subsets than in memory subsets.

With respect to this clone: Its antigen is unknown.

The CDR3 totals 17 residues. V was cut by 8 bases and J by 3 bases, with 22 bases left in between. The germline V gene has CDR1 SNHLY and CDR2 FYNNEI. CD4+ cells were split into CD45RA+ naive and CD45RA-negative memory subsets. Sequenced by immunoSEQ multiplex PCR; TCRdb stores in-frame clones only, minus some. The profile shows over a million clones, more than 95% of them singletons. Material for sequencing was naive CD4+ T cells sorted from blood. The subset: CD45RA+ positively selected. This receptor was identified in a man aged 30 to 45 in good health. The rearrangement joins TRBV2 to TRBJ1-4; possibly TRBD1 for D (5 bases). In DNA form, the CDR3 reads TGTGCCAGCTCCGGGACCTCGACAAGGGTAGCTAATGAAAAACTGTTTTTT. It translates to CASSGTSTRVANEKLFF.